Shown below are 24 T cell receptor beta chains from a single sample sequenced in a study of molecular identifiers for immune sequencing clone quantification. MiXCR, run by TCRdb on the PCR reads, gives a single entry per CDR3 protein. The sample has over 300,000 distinct CDR3 sequences, roughly a quarter seen once. Sequences were obtained from naive CD8+ T cells from blood, with Jurkat cell RNA spiked in. Subset of the sample: FACS-sorted CD8+CD4-CCR7+CD45RA+ naive T cells. These receptors all stem from a human donor in good health. Some libraries in this study had Jurkat cell RNA spiked in.

V usage is TRBV27 and J usage is TRBJ2-1; TRBD2 matches 9 bases. Germline assignment: CDR1 MNHEY and CDR2 SMNVEV (reference sequence). J gave up 4 bases and V 1 base, and 8 bases lay outside the gene matches. This CDR3 comprises 17 residues. CDR3 DNA: TGTGCCAGCAGTTTATTGGCTAGCGGGAAACAATACAATGAGCAGTTCTTC. Protein sequence: CASSLLASGKQYNEQFF.

This clonotype was observed at least ten times. The rearrangement uses TRBV7-8 and TRBJ1-2; a weak D match, TRBD1 (5 bases). This CDR3 has 16 residues. Trimming stripped 1 base from V and 0 bases from J, with 12 bases between. Germline CDR1 is SGHVS and CDR2 is FQNEAQ. Here the CDR3 reads CASSLGDARANYGYTF. In nucleotides, the CDR3 is TGTGCCAGCAGCTTAGGGGACGCGAGAGCTAACTATGGCTACACCTTC.

This clonotype was counted many times. The J gene is TRBJ2-1, the V gene TRBV25-1; D unresolved. The CDR3 contains 14 residues. Germline CDR1 and CDR2: MGHDK and SYGVNS. The V and J ends lost 4 bases and 3 bases respectively, with 10 bases between them. The CDR3 sequence is CASSVGSHYNEQFF. The CDR3 region has the DNA TGTGCCAGCAGTGTGGGGTCCCACTACAATGAGCAGTTCTTC.

Points on this clonotype: A much more abundant neighbour one base away suggests this may be a read error. The chain has TRBV7-2 and TRBJ2-7; maybe TRBD2 (6 bases). Germline V gene lookup returns CDR1 SGHTA and CDR2 FQGNSA. This CDR3 is 15 amino acids long. The V and J ends lost 2 bases and 5 bases respectively, with 16 bases between them. The CDR3 DNA is TGTGCCAGCAGCTTAATGGGGGGAACGTTGCACGAGCAGTACTTC. It translates to CASSLMGGTLHEQYF.

As to this clonotype: A much larger clone differs from this one at a single base, so this may be a read error. V gene TRBV27 combines with J gene TRBJ2-3, with a possible D match to TRBD2 (5 bases). Germline V gene lookup returns CDR1 MNHEY and CDR2 SMNVEV (reference sequence). The CDR3 spans 14 residues. V lost 6 bases and J lost 2, with 12 bases in between. The CDR3 sequence: CASSRDNITDTQYF. CDR3 in DNA: TGTGCCAGCAGCCGGGATAATATCACAGATACGCAGTATTTT.

This clonotype showed up just once. This may be a read error: a much more frequent sequence differs by one nucleotide. The chain links TRBV4-3 to TRBJ2-7; a possible D gene is TRBD2 (6 bases). Per germline, CDR1 LGHNA and CDR2 YSLEER. The CDR3 length is 14 residues. The CDR3 sequence: CASSQETSSYERYF. The CDR3 nucleotides read TGCGCCAGCAGCCAAGAAACTAGCTCCTACGAGCGGTACTTC.

Points on this clonotype: The germline gene is not matched at one end of the junction; a read error may be the cause. This chain connects TRBV19 to TRBJ2-7, with D unclear. Germline CDR1 LNHDA, CDR2 SQIVND (reference sequence). The CDR3 spans 12 residues. CDR3 in DNA: TGTGCCAGTAGTATAGCCGCCGGGCGGTTGCACTTC. The encoded protein is CASSIAAGRLHF. The full variable domain, in which reference TRBV19 and TRBJ2-7 provide the parts outside the CDR3, is DGGITQSPKYLFRKEGQNVTLSCEQNLNHDAMYWYRQDPGQGLRLIYYSQIVNDFQKGDIAEGYSVSREKKESFPLTVTSAQKNPTAFYLCASSIAAGRLHFGPGTRLTVT.

There are a few counts of this clonotype. The chain recombines TRBV30 with TRBJ2-1, with D possibly TRBD1 on 5 matching bases. Germline V CDR1 and CDR2: GTSNPN, SVGIG (reference sequence). CDR3 length: 15 residues. Deletions cut 4 bases from V and 0 bases from J, with 13 bases between. The CDR3 loop is CAWNQGSSSYNEQFF. The CDR3 coding sequence is TGTGCCTGGAACCAGGGATCGAGCTCCTACAATGAGCAGTTCTTC. Looking up the rest from reference TRBV30 and TRBJ2-1 gives the full variable domain: SQTIHQWPATLVQPVGSPLSLECTVEGTSNPNLYWYRQAAGRGLQLLFYSVGIGQISSEVPQNLSASRPQDRQFILSSKKLLLSDSGFYLCAWNQGSSSYNEQFFGPGTRLTVL.

The chain's CDR3 is CASSQGLAGEHEQFF. DNA of the CDR3: TGCGCCAGCAGCCAAGGACTAGCGGGAGAACATGAGCAGTTCTTC. The chain links TRBV4-3 to TRBJ2-1, with 12 bases identical to TRBD2. This CDR3 contains 15 residues. Germline CDR1 is LGHNA and CDR2 is YSLEER. V shed 1 base, J shed 8 bases, and the junction held 3 bases outside the gene matches.

The J gene is TRBJ2-7, the V gene TRBV27, with TRBD1 matching 7 bases. The ends lost 0 bases at V and 3 bases at J; junction bases unmatched: 5. CDR3 length: 15 residues. CDR1 MNHEY and CDR2 SMNVEV come from the germline V gene (reference sequence). The DNA of the CDR3 is TGTGCCAGCAGTTTATCAGGGGGCGGTGGCTACGAGCAGTACTTC. Translation gives CASSLSGGGGYEQYF.

This clonotype occurred many times. The gene calls are TRBV28 and TRBJ2-3; D gene uncertain. The CDR3 extends over 17 amino acids. Germline V CDR1 and CDR2: MDHEN, SYDVKM. The V end lost 5 bases, the J end lost 2 bases, and 20 bases lay between the germline ends. CDR3 in DNA: TGTGCCAGCAGTCCCTCGGTAGCCTCTTACCACACAGATACGCAGTATTTT. Translating it yields CASSPSVASYHTDTQYF.

This clonotype was counted a few times. The rearrangement uses TRBV4-1 and TRBJ2-5, with 7 bases fitting TRBD1. The CDR3 runs 15 residues. Trimming took 4 bases from V and 5 from J; bases not matched to a gene: 10. Germline loops: CDR1 MGHRA, CDR2 YSYEKL. The CDR3 nucleotides are TGCGCCAGCAGCCTACAGGGGATTACGAGGGAGACCCAGTACTTC. Its translation is CASSLQGITRETQYF.

This clonotype was observed a few times. This rearrangement joins TRBV5-1 to TRBJ2-7; TRBD2 might be the D (5 bases). The CDR3 runs to 16 residues. Germline V gene sequence: CDR1 SGHRS, CDR2 YFSETQ. Trimming removed 4 bases at V and 0 bases at J, with 17 bases between. DNA for the CDR3: TGCGCCAGCAGCCCCCCCCGCGCGGGCACCTCCTACGAGCAGTACTTC. Amino acids: CASSPPRAGTSYEQYF. Together with reference TRBV5-1 and TRBJ2-7, the CDR3 gives the full variable domain: KAGVTQTPRYLIKTRGQQVTLSCSPISGHRSVSWYQQTPGQGLQFLFEYFSETQRNKGNFPGRFSGRQFSNSRSEMNVSTLELGDSALYLCASSPPRAGTSYEQYFGPGTRLTVT.

This clonotype showed up just a few times. This may be a read error: a much more frequent sequence differs by one nucleotide. The rearrangement uses TRBV29-1 and TRBJ2-3; tentatively, D is TRBD1 (8 bases). Germline CDR1 and CDR2: SQVTM and ANQGSEA. CDR3 length equals 14 residues. Deletions cut 7 bases from V and 4 bases from J, with 18 bases between. CDR3 loop: CSGGGAGGSDTQYF. In DNA, the CDR3 is TGCAGCGGGGGGGGCGCAGGGGGCTCAGATACGCAGTATTTT.

This clonotype was counted ten times or more. The chain's CDR3 is CASSLVGRGGTDTQYF. The CDR3 coding sequence is TGTGCCAGCAGCTTAGTCGGCAGGGGGGGCACAGATACGCAGTATTTT. The chain links TRBV7-2 to TRBJ2-3, with D possibly matching TRBD1 (7 bases). The V end was cut by 1 base, the J end by 1 base, with 12 bases between. CDR1 and CDR2 (germline): SGHTA, FQGNSA. The CDR3 contains 16 residues.

The rearrangement uses TRBV20-1 and TRBJ2-5; 8 bases agree with TRBD2. This CDR3 has 15 residues. V dropped 0 bases and J dropped 1; count of bases not matched to a gene: 4. Looked up from germline, CDR1 is DFQATT and CDR2 is SNEGSKA (reference sequence). DNA for the CDR3: TGCAGTGCTAGAGATCGCGGGAGGTCCCAAGAGACCCAGTACTTC. Protein: CSARDRGRSQETQYF.

CDR3 bases: TGTGCCAGCAGCTTAACGGGGGACCCAATGTCCGAGCAGTACTTC. Its translation: CASSLTGDPMSEQYF. The chain uses TRBV7-3 and TRBJ2-7, with D possibly being TRBD1 or TRBD2 (5 bases each). V was cut by 0 bases and J by 6 bases, with 15 bases left in between. CDR1 is SGHTA and CDR2 is FQGTGA in the germline V gene. The CDR3 extends over 15 amino acids.

The rearrangement joins TRBV30 to TRBJ2-1; a weak D match, TRBD2 (5 bases). The V end lost 0 bases, the J end lost 6 bases, and 12 bases lay between the germline ends. There are 14 residues in the CDR3. The germline CDR1 and CDR2 sequences are GTSNPN and SVGIG (reference sequence). For the CDR3, the DNA is TGTGCCTGGAGTGTAGTTTCCAGCGGCAATGAGCAGTTCTTC. Translating it yields CAWSVVSSGNEQFF.

In its sample, this clonotype was seen a few times. J is TRBJ1-6 and V is TRBV4-1; TRBD1 matches at 7 bases. Germline CDR1 MGHRA, CDR2 YSYEKL. Losses at the gene ends were 3 bases for V and 7 bases for J; bases not matched to a gene: 3. CDR3 length: 14 residues. The CDR3 DNA reads TGCGCCAGCAGCCAGAGGGACAGAAATTCACCCCTCCACTTT. Protein: CASSQRDRNSPLHF.

This sequence joins TRBV7-6 and TRBJ1-4; TRBD1 might be the D (6 bases). The length of the CDR3 is 16 residues. CDR1 and CDR2 (germline): SGHVS, FNYEAQ. V was clipped by 0 bases and J by 7 bases, with 15 bases between them. CDR3 amino acids: CASSLARGPQGEKLFF. DNA for the CDR3: TGTGCCAGCAGCTTAGCGCGGGGGCCGCAGGGTGAAAAACTGTTTTTT.

This clonotype was seen a handful of times. The V call is TRBV20-1, the J call TRBJ1-5; D perhaps matches TRBD1 (5 bases). The V end was cut by 6 bases, the J end by 5 bases, with 11 bases between. This CDR3 region has 12 residues. CDR1 is DFQATT and CDR2 is SNEGSKA in the germline V gene (reference sequence). CDR3 amino acids: CSALQEDQPQHF. In DNA, the CDR3 is TGCAGTGCATTACAGGAGGATCAGCCCCAGCATTTT.

The gene calls are TRBV19 and TRBJ2-2; 7 bases are shared with TRBD2. The junction had 4 bases not matched to a gene; V was cut back by 5 bases and J by 4 bases. From germline, CDR1 is LNHDA and CDR2 SQIVND (reference sequence). This CDR3 is 14 amino acids long. In DNA, the CDR3 is TGTGCCAGTAGTTGGGGGGGACCCACCGGGGAGCTGTTTTTT. It specifies CASSWGGPTGELFF.

This clonotype was found a few times. The chain links TRBV12-3 or TRBV12-4 to TRBJ2-3; 12 bases fit TRBD2. The V gene end was trimmed by 3 bases and the J gene end by 6 bases; junction bases not matched to a gene: 19. This CDR3 comprises 20 residues. The chain's CDR3 is CASSLEWGTSGPPRIDTQYF. As DNA, the CDR3 is TGTGCCAGCAGTTTGGAGTGGGGGACTAGCGGGCCCCCAAGGATTGATACGCAGTATTTT.

This clonotype appeared a few times. V and J are TRBV12-3 or TRBV12-4 and TRBJ2-7, with D unclear. Trimming left V 5 bases short and J 5 bases short, with 13 bases between. This CDR3 contains 13 residues. As DNA, the CDR3 is TGTGCCAGCAGTCCCCGGCCTGGGGACGAGCAGTACTTC. This encodes CASSPRPGDEQYF.